The 29 T cell receptor beta chains in this list originate from one sample, sequenced in a study of shared clonotypes between healthy human individuals. TCRdb's table, derived via immunoSEQ multiplex PCR, lists solely in-frame clones and lacks some. The data show about 1.5 million clones, 95% to 99% seen once. Sequences were obtained from naive CD4+ T cells sorted from blood. As for subset: CD45RA+ positively selected. The receptor set was obtained from a man aged 30-40 years in good health.

The chain carries TRBV14 and TRBJ2-6; a possible D gene is TRBD2 (6 bases). The CDR3 consists of 15 residues. In germline, CDR1 is SGHDN, CDR2 FVKESK. V lost 3 bases and J lost 1, with 7 bases in between. The CDR3 DNA reads as TGTGCCAGCAGCCAGGGGGGATCTGGGGCCAACGTCCTGACTTTC. It specifies CASSQGGSGANVLTF.

CDR3 residues: CASSLEAVSNQPQHF. Here the CDR3 DNA reads TGTGCCAGCAGCTTAGAGGCAGTTAGCAATCAGCCCCAGCATTTT. The chain joins TRBV7-8 to TRBJ1-5; D is unresolved. With 1 base removed from V and 0 bases from J, the gap between germline ends came to 7 bases. Germline lookup yields CDR1 SGHVS and CDR2 FQNEAQ. The CDR3 runs to 15 residues.

On this clone: Other DNA sequences in this sample translate to the same CDR3. This sequence joins TRBV28 and TRBJ2-7; D remains ambiguous. Trimming took 1 base from V and 4 from J, leaving 5 bases between them. Germline assignment: CDR1 MDHEN and CDR2 SYDVKM. This CDR3 region has 12 residues. The CDR3 coding sequence is TGTGCCAGCAGTTTATCTGCTTACGAGCAGTACTTC. It encodes CASSLSAYEQYF.

The genes are TRBV4-1 and TRBJ2-2; 7 positions match TRBD1. Looked up from germline, CDR1 is MGHRA and CDR2 is YSYEKL. The trim removed 2 bases at V and 0 bases at J, leaving 6 bases unmatched. The CDR3 sequence is 17 residues long. CDR3: CASSQLKGTANTGELFF. CDR3 bases: TGCGCCAGCAGCCAACTTAAAGGGACAGCGAACACCGGGGAGCTGTTTTTT.

The V and J genes are TRBV15 and TRBJ2-1, with TRBD2 matching over 8 bases. The CDR3 sequence is 17 residues long. CDR1 and CDR2 (germline): LNHNV, YYDKDF (reference sequence). Unmatched junction bases numbered 5, after V lost 1 base and J lost 0 bases. In nucleotides, the CDR3 is TGTGCCACCAGCAGAGCCCGGGAGGGGAGCTCCTACAATGAGCAGTTCTTC. Protein product: CATSRAREGSSYNEQFF.

The genes are TRBV15 and TRBJ2-3, with a tentative D call TRBD1 (5 bases). Between the trimmed V and J ends, which lost 5 bases and 6 bases, there was a span of 21 bases. Germline V gives CDR1 LNHNV, CDR2 YYDKDF (reference sequence). The length of the CDR3 is 16 residues. The CDR3 DNA is TGTGCCACCAGCCCCCGGATAGCAGGGCTGTCGGATACGCAGTATTTT. Translating it yields CATSPRIAGLSDTQYF.

The rearrangement joins TRBV7-3 to TRBJ2-1; no reliable D call. This CDR3 spans 12 amino acids. The V gene's germline CDR1 is SGHTA and CDR2 FQGTGA. V was trimmed by 5 bases and J by 10 bases, leaving 12 bases between them. The CDR3 reads CASSPSGAEQFF. CDR3 sequence (DNA): TGTGCCAGCAGCCCCTCGGGCGCCGAGCAGTTCTTC.

The count of this clone is one. The chain recombines TRBV11-2 with TRBJ1-2; 7 bases match TRBD1. This CDR3 is built from 16 residues. Trimming took 5 bases from V and 2 from J; bases not matched to a gene: 11. The germline V gene encodes CDR1 SGHAT and CDR2 FQNNGV. The CDR3 DNA sequence: TGTGCCAGCAGCCCCCGGGACAGCAGAATGAACTATGGCTACACCTTC. This translates into CASSPRDSRMNYGYTF.

Points on this clone: Other nucleotide sequences in the sample specify the same CDR3. The chain carries TRBV5-1 and TRBJ2-5; 9 nucleotides align to TRBD1. Germline values: CDR1 SGHRS, CDR2 YFSETQ. J gave up 5 bases and V 4 bases, and 6 bases lay outside the gene matches. This CDR3 has 14 amino acids. The CDR3 region is CASSPDRGGETQYF. DNA for the CDR3: TGCGCCAGCAGCCCGGACAGGGGAGGCGAGACCCAGTACTTC.

The chain employs TRBV7-2 and TRBJ2-7, with D maybe TRBD1 (5 bases). V lost 4 bases and J 3 bases, leaving 10 bases between the germline ends. Germline values: CDR1 SGHTA, CDR2 FQGNSA. The CDR3 sequence is 13 residues long. The CDR3 DNA sequence: TGTGCCAGCAGCTACAGGAACCTCTACGAGCAGTACTTC. This encodes CASSYRNLYEQYF.

The V gene is TRBV20-1, the J gene TRBJ2-1, with D uncertain. The CDR3 is 11 residues long. Germline CDR1 reads DFQATT; CDR2 reads SNEGSKA (reference sequence). Trimming stripped 2 bases from V and 10 bases from J, with 9 bases between. Here the CDR3 DNA reads TGCAGTGCTAGATCGGCAGCGGAGCAGTTCTTC. Its translation: CSARSAAEQFF.

The rearrangement uses TRBV2 and TRBJ2-7; 13 bases fit TRBD2. Germline CDR1 SNHLY, CDR2 FYNNEI. The V and J ends lost 6 bases and 7 bases, in that order; junction bases with no gene match: 9. The CDR3 sequence is 15 residues long. The CDR3 nucleotides are TGTGCCAGCAGGAATACCGGACTAGCGGGAGAAGAGCAGTACTTC. Translating it yields CASRNTGLAGEEQYF.

The J gene is TRBJ2-7, the V gene TRBV5-1; D not certain. The ends were cut back, 2 bases at V and 0 bases at J, with 9 bases in the middle. Germline CDR1 is SGHRS and CDR2 is YFSETQ. The CDR3 is 14 residues long. CDR3 in amino acids: CASSLIAASYEQYF. The CDR3 DNA reads as TGCGCCAGCAGCTTAATAGCAGCCTCCTACGAGCAGTACTTC.

The V and J genes are TRBV7-9 and TRBJ2-2; TRBD2 matches 8 bases. The CDR3 consists of 16 residues. V was clipped by 5 bases and J by 5 bases; unmatched bases: 10. CDR1 SEHNR and CDR2 FQNEAQ come from the germline V gene (reference sequence). CDR3 sequence: CASSPPSGSRTGELFF. CDR3 nucleotides: TGTGCCAGCAGCCCACCCAGCGGGAGTCGGACCGGGGAGCTGTTTTTT.

The chain uses TRBV13 and TRBJ2-1; 7 positions agree with TRBD2. V was clipped by 5 bases and J by 2 bases; unmatched bases: 3. The CDR3 runs 14 residues. The germline gives CDR1 PRHDT, CDR2 FYEKMQ (reference sequence). This CDR3 is CASSPAGPYNEQFF. In DNA form, the CDR3 reads TGTGCCAGCAGCCCAGCGGGACCCTACAATGAGCAGTTCTTC.

The rearrangement links TRBV10-2 to TRBJ2-7, with 8 positions matching TRBD1. Germline V gene data show CDR1 as WSHSY and CDR2 as SAAADI. The CDR3 consists of 14 residues. The junction had 6 bases not matched to a gene; V was cut back by 8 bases and J by 0 bases. CDR3 region: CASGRDRSSYEQYF. For the CDR3, the DNA is TGCGCCAGCGGACGGGACAGGAGCTCCTACGAGCAGTACTTC.

The chain uses TRBV5-4 and TRBJ2-3, with TRBD1 matching 7 bases. J gave up 3 bases and V 4 bases, and 5 bases lay outside the gene matches. The CDR3 loop spans 14 amino acids. Germline V gene data show CDR1 as SGHNT and CDR2 as YYREEE (reference sequence). The CDR3 sequence is CASSADRVTDTQYF. The CDR3 nucleotides are TGTGCCAGCAGCGCAGACAGGGTGACAGATACGCAGTATTTT.

The chain joins TRBV19 to TRBJ2-1; D could derive from TRBD1 or TRBD2 (5 bases each). The CDR3 extends over 16 amino acids. V was shortened by 5 bases and J by 2 bases, with 16 bases between the two germline ends. Germline CDR1 LNHDA, CDR2 SQIVND (reference sequence). CDR3 amino acids: CASSPLMGEAYNEQFF. CDR3 sequence (DNA): TGTGCCAGTAGTCCCCTCATGGGGGAAGCCTACAATGAGCAGTTCTTC.

This clone was recorded only once. The CDR3: CASSREGPNTGELFF. CDR3 DNA sequence: TGTGCCAGCAGTCGTGAGGGGCCGAACACCGGGGAGCTGTTTTTT. The chain uses TRBV9 and TRBJ2-2, with D possibly being TRBD1 or TRBD2 (5 bases each). Germline V CDR1 and CDR2: SGDLS, YYNGEE. The CDR3 sequence is 15 residues long. With 5 bases removed from V and 0 bases from J, the gap between germline ends came to 11 bases.

The chain uses TRBV18 and TRBJ2-7; 8 nucleotides align to TRBD2. The CDR3 runs 14 residues. J gave up 10 bases and V 1 base, and 9 bases lay outside the gene matches. Germline-derived CDR1 and CDR2 are KGHSH and LQKENI. CDR3 coding DNA: TGTGCCAGCTCACCACTCCCCCCAGCGGGAGACCAGTACTTC. It specifies CASSPLPPAGDQYF.

CDR3 amino acids: CASSLGRPPGNTIYF. In DNA form, the CDR3 reads TGTGCCAGCAGCTTAGGACGGCCCCCTGGAAACACCATATATTTT. V gene TRBV7-9 combines with J gene TRBJ1-3, with D unclear. The CDR3 is 15 residues long. V dropped 1 base and J dropped 2 bases, with 9 bases sitting between them. Germline loops: CDR1 SEHNR, CDR2 FQNEAQ (reference sequence). The whole variable domain, remainder taken from reference TRBV7-9 and TRBJ1-3, is DTGVSQNPRHKITKRGQNVTFRCDPISEHNRLYWYRQTLGQGPEFLTYFQNEAQLEKSRLLSDRFSAERPKGSFSTLEIQRTEQGDSAMYLCASSLGRPPGNTIYFGEGSWLTVV.

The chain has TRBV5-1 and TRBJ2-3; weak D call: TRBD2 (5 bases). Germline CDR1 is SGHRS and CDR2 is YFSETQ. V was shortened by 2 bases and J by 4 bases, with 17 bases between the two germline ends. The CDR3 totals 16 residues. DNA for the CDR3: TGCGCCAGCAGCTTTGAGGGTCTGGGGAGCGCAGATACGCAGTATTTT. The encoded protein is CASSFEGLGSADTQYF.

This chain joins TRBV9 and TRBJ2-3; TRBD2 is a possible D gene (6 bases). V was cut by 4 bases and J by 5 bases, with 17 bases left in between. The CDR3 has 15 residues. Germline CDR1 SGDLS, CDR2 YYNGEE. CDR3 in DNA: TGTGCCAGCAGCCAGGCTAGCGTCTCAAGAGATACGCAGTATTTT. Protein product: CASSQASVSRDTQYF.

The chain is built from TRBV5-8 and TRBJ1-5, with 8 bases that match TRBD1. The CDR3 is 16 residues long. V lost 4 bases to trimming and J lost 7 bases; unmatched junction nucleotides: 13. Germline loops: CDR1 SGHTS, CDR2 YDEGEE. In DNA form, the CDR3 reads TGTGCCAGCAGCCCGGGGCCAGGGGGCGCTGGGCAGCCCCAGCATTTT. Translation gives CASSPGPGGAGQPQHF.

This sequence joins TRBV18 and TRBJ2-2, with D perhaps matching TRBD1 (6 bases). The germline CDR1 and CDR2 sequences are KGHSH and LQKENI. The V gene lost 3 bases and the J gene lost 1 base, with 9 bases spanning the gap. There are 15 residues in the CDR3. CDR3 DNA: TGTGCCAGCTCACCGCAACAGGGGAACACCGGGGAGCTGTTTTTT. Its translation is CASSPQQGNTGELFF.

The chain has TRBV28 and TRBJ1-2, with D tentatively TRBD1 (5 bases). This CDR3 contains 13 residues. V was clipped by 6 bases and J by 6 bases, with 14 bases between them. CDR1 MDHEN and CDR2 SYDVKM come from the germline V gene. The CDR3 region has the DNA TGTGCCAGCAGCTTCGCGGGACGCGATGGCTACACCTTC. This encodes CASSFAGRDGYTF.

The rearrangement joins TRBV6-1 to TRBJ2-7; D is ambiguous. The CDR3 has 14 amino acids. Between the trimmed V and J ends, which lost 7 bases and 4 bases, there was a span of 17 bases. Germline V gene sequence: CDR1 MNHNS, CDR2 SASEGT. CDR3 in amino acids: CASTRAVFEYEQYF. As DNA, the CDR3 is TGTGCCAGCACTAGGGCAGTCTTCGAATACGAGCAGTACTTC.

The chain employs TRBV7-2 and TRBJ2-2; D is unresolved. Germline V gene lookup returns CDR1 SGHTA and CDR2 FQGNSA. This CDR3 contains 17 residues. V was cut by 5 bases and J by 1 base, with 17 bases left in between. The CDR3 spells CASSPRPRVGNTGELFF. As DNA, the CDR3 is TGTGCCAGCAGCCCCAGACCAAGGGTTGGGAACACCGGGGAGCTGTTTTTT.

This chain links TRBV6-5 with TRBJ1-1; perhaps TRBD1 as D (5 bases). Germline CDR1 MNHEY, CDR2 SVGAGI. There are 15 residues in the CDR3. Trimming removed 6 bases at V and 4 bases at J, with 18 bases between. Here the CDR3 DNA reads TGTGCCAGCAGACGTTACATGGAGGGGCCCACTGAAGCTTTCTTT. This translates into CASRRYMEGPTEAFF.